The 16 T cell receptor beta chains below all came from one sample that was sequenced in a study of identical twins. TCRdb re-analysed the 5' RACE reads in MiXCR, keeping a single row per CDR3 protein. Here the sample spans some 440,000 distinct CDR3 sequences, 24% being singletons. The same data also contributed to another study, on T cells expressing NK-cell markers.

Sequencing input: CD4+ T cells sorted from blood. All receptors come from a woman between 18 and 29 years old in good health.

The V and J genes are TRBV14 and TRBJ1-2; D unresolved. Germline CDR1 reads SGHDN; CDR2 reads FVKESK. CDR3 length: 14 residues. V dropped 3 bases and J dropped 4 bases, with 12 bases sitting between them. CDR3 in amino acids: CASSHRSLFYGYTF. The CDR3 DNA reads TGTGCCAGCAGCCACAGGTCCCTATTCTATGGCTACACCTTC.

J is TRBJ2-5 and V is TRBV11-2; either TRBD1 or TRBD2 may fit D (5 bases each). Germline lookup yields CDR1 SGHAT and CDR2 FQNNGV. Trimming removed 6 bases at V and 7 bases at J, with 15 bases between. This CDR3 spans 13 amino acids. CDR3: CASSPGTIGTQYF. The CDR3 DNA follows: TGTGCCAGCAGTCCTGGGACGATTGGGACCCAGTACTTC.

The CDR3 loop reads CASSRLVPSTDTQYF. In DNA, the CDR3 is TGTGCCAGCAGCCGACTAGTACCTAGCACAGATACGCAGTATTTT. The rearrangement uses TRBV12-3 or TRBV12-4 and TRBJ2-3, with D possibly TRBD2 on 6 matching bases. V dropped 6 bases and J dropped 0 bases, with 13 bases sitting between them. There are 15 residues in the CDR3.

The chain is built from TRBV4-2 and TRBJ2-6; 8 nucleotides match TRBD2. V trimming: 4 bases; J trimming: 1 base; junction bases outside the gene matches: 6. The V gene's germline CDR1 is LGHNA and CDR2 YNFKEQ. The CDR3 has 17 amino acids. The CDR3, as DNA: TGTGCCAGCAGCCCGACTAGCGCGGCATCTGGGGCCAACGTCCTGACTTTC. Translating gives CASSPTSAASGANVLTF.

The chain is built from TRBV20-1 and TRBJ2-7; D perhaps matches TRBD2 (6 bases). With 3 bases removed from V and 2 bases from J, the gap between germline ends came to 11 bases. The CDR3 extends over 13 amino acids. Germline assignment: CDR1 DFQATT and CDR2 SNEGSKA (reference sequence). The CDR3 sequence is CSARTSFTYEQYF. DNA of the CDR3: TGCAGTGCTAGGACTAGTTTTACCTACGAGCAGTACTTC.

The chain links TRBV15 to TRBJ2-4; no clear D. Trimming pared 4 bases from V and 6 bases from J, leaving 7 bases between. There are 12 residues in the CDR3. Germline lookup yields CDR1 LNHNV and CDR2 YYDKDF (reference sequence). The CDR3 DNA follows: TGTGCCACCAGCATTATAGGAAACATTCAGTACTTC. Protein sequence: CATSIIGNIQYF.

This clonotype was seen only a few times. This chain connects TRBV7-2 to TRBJ1-5; D gene ambiguous. V was trimmed by 5 bases and J by 4 bases, leaving 9 bases between them. CDR3 size: 13 residues. Germline CDR1 and CDR2: SGHTA and FQGNSA. CDR3 protein: CASSVWVNQPQHF. CDR3 in DNA: TGTGCCAGCAGCGTGTGGGTTAATCAGCCCCAGCATTTT.

The sample holds many counts of this clonotype. V is TRBV5-1 and J is TRBJ2-2; D not certain. The CDR3 runs 12 residues. Germline V gene sequence: CDR1 SGHRS, CDR2 YFSETQ. V lost 6 bases, J lost 5 bases, and 8 bases lay in between. The CDR3 here is CASMGFTGELFF. The CDR3 coding sequence is TGCGCCAGCATGGGATTTACCGGGGAGCTGTTTTTT.

The J gene is TRBJ2-2, the V gene TRBV5-1; TRBD2 aligns across 10 bases. The CDR3 runs to 15 residues. Germline assignment: CDR1 SGHRS and CDR2 YFSETQ. V lost 0 bases to trimming and J lost 6 bases; unmatched junction nucleotides: 2. CDR3 bases: TGCGCCAGCAGCTTGGCTAGCGGGAGTTCCGGGGAGCTGTTTTTT. As protein: CASSLASGSSGELFF.

V is TRBV27 and J is TRBJ2-2; 9 bases are shared with TRBD1. The V and J ends lost 3 bases and 2 bases, in that order; junction bases with no gene match: 7. CDR3 length equals 17 residues. CDR1 is MNHEY and CDR2 is SMNVEV in the germline V gene (reference sequence). The CDR3 is CASSFTGTGHNTGELFF. The CDR3 DNA reads as TGTGCCAGCAGTTTCACGGGGACAGGGCATAACACCGGGGAGCTGTTTTTT.

This clonotype was recorded a few times. The gene calls are TRBV5-1 and TRBJ2-2; D gene ambiguous. Germline CDR1 and CDR2: SGHRS and YFSETQ. The CDR3 runs to 14 residues. Trimming cost V 4 bases and J 7 bases, with 14 bases left between them. The CDR3 coding sequence is TGCGCCAGCAGCCCCTTGGACGGCCACGGGGAGCTGTTTTTT. This encodes CASSPLDGHGELFF.

This clonotype has more than one count but fewer than ten. The V gene is TRBV9, the J gene TRBJ1-2; perhaps TRBD1 as D (6 bases). Per the germline V gene, CDR1 is SGDLS and CDR2 is YYNGEE. This CDR3 has 12 residues. V shed 2 bases and J shed 8 bases, with 10 bases lying between them. The CDR3 protein is CASSVYREGYTF. The CDR3 nucleotides are TGTGCCAGCAGCGTCTACAGGGAAGGCTACACCTTC. The whole variable domain, remainder taken from reference TRBV9 and TRBJ1-2, is DSGVTQTPKHLITATGQRVTLRCSPRSGDLSVYWYQQSLDQGLQFLIQYYNGEERAKGNILERFSAQQFPDLHSELNLSSLELGDSALYFCASSVYREGYTFGSGTRLTVV.

This clonotype turned up a few times. This chain connects TRBV10-3 to TRBJ1-1, with 8 nucleotides matching TRBD1. Germline V gene lookup returns CDR1 ENHRY and CDR2 SYGVKD. The CDR3 length is 14 residues. With 6 bases clipped from V and 3 bases from J, the junction kept 6 bases outside the gene matches. CDR3 in amino acids: CAIRRTGRDTEAFF. CDR3 nucleotide sequence: TGTGCCATCAGACGGACAGGGAGAGACACTGAAGCTTTCTTT.

This clonotype was seen many times. The CDR3, as DNA: TGCGCCAGCAGCTTGTCAGGGGGCTATGGCTACACCTTC. Protein: CASSLSGGYGYTF. J is TRBJ1-2 and V is TRBV5-1; TRBD1 aligns across 7 bases. Trimming at V came to 1 base and at J to 4 bases, leaving 1 base not matched to a gene. Germline values: CDR1 SGHRS, CDR2 YFSETQ. This CDR3 contains 13 residues. Drawing the rest from reference TRBV5-1 and TRBJ1-2, the complete variable domain is KAGVTQTPRYLIKTRGQQVTLSCSPISGHRSVSWYQQTPGQGLQFLFEYFSETQRNKGNFPGRFSGRQFSNSRSEMNVSTLELGDSALYLCASSLSGGYGYTFGSGTRLTVV.

This clonotype was counted a few times. The chain links TRBV15 to TRBJ2-7, with D hard to call. CDR3 length: 12 residues. Trimming removed 0 bases from V and 3 bases from J, with 3 bases in between. CDR1 is LNHNV and CDR2 is YYDKDF in the germline V gene (reference sequence). The CDR3 here is CATSRDSYEQYF. Here the CDR3 DNA reads TGTGCCACCAGCAGAGACAGCTACGAGCAGTACTTC.

In its sample, this clonotype was seen a few times. The chain is built from TRBV21-1 and TRBJ2-1; the table names TRBD2, a call not compared with the DNA. TRBV21-1 is tagged as a pseudogene. CDR3 length: 18 amino acids. The CDR3 reads CASSKEAGRDGSYNEQFF. CDR3 DNA sequence: TGTGCCAGCAGCAAAGAGGCAGGGCGAGACGGGTCCTACAATGAGCAGTTCTTC.